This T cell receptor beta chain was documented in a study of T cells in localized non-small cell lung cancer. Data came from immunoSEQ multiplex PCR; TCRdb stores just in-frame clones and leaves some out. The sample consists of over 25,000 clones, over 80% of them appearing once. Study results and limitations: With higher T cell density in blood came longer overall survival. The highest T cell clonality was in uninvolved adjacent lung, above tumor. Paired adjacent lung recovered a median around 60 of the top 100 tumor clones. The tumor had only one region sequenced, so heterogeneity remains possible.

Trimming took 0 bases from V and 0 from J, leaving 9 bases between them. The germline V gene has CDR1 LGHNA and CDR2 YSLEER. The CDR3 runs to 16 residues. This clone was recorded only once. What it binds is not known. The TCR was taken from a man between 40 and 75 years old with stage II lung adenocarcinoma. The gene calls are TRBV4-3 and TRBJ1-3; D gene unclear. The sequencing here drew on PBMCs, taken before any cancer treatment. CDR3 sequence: CASSQEWIGSGNTIYF. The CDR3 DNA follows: TGCGCCAGCAGCCAAGAGTGGATTGGCTCTGGAAACACCATATATTTT.